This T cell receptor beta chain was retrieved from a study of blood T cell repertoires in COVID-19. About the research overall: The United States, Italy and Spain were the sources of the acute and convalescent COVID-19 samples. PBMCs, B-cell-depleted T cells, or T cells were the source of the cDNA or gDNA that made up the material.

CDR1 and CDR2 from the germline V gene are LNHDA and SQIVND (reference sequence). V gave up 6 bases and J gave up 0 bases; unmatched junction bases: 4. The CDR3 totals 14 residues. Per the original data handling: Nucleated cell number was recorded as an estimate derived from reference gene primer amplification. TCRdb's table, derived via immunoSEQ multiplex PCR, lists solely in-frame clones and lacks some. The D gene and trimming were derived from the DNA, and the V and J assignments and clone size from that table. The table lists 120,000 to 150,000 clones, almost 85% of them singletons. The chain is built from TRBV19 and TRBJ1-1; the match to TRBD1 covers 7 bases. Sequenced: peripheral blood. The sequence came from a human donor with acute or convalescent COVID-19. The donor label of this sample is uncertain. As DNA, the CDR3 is TGTGCCAGTAGCTCGACAGGGATGAACACTGAAGCTTTCTTT. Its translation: CASSSTGMNTEAFF.